The next 20 T cell receptor beta chains were all read from a single sample in a study of cytomegalovirus exposure and HLA in healthy donors. Vbeta (60) and Jbeta (13) primers were used in the PCR. Here immunoSEQ multiplex PCR was the method, and the copy in TCRdb shows in-frame clones only, minus some. There are over 100,000 clones in the sample; about three fifths occur only once, and more than 8.5% lies in the top ten. Specimen: PBMCs. The receptor set was obtained from a man aged 40-55 years in good health and CMV-seropositive.

The chain has TRBV4-3 and TRBJ1-5, with D perhaps TRBD1 (5 bases). Deletions cut 5 bases from V and 2 bases from J, with 10 bases between. The CDR3 consists of 14 residues. The V gene's germline CDR1 is LGHNA and CDR2 YSLEER. CDR3 nucleotide sequence: TGCGCCAGCAGCGTAGGGGTTGGCAATCAGCCCCAGCATTTT. The encoded protein is CASSVGVGNQPQHF.

To note about this clone: The same CDR3 is also encoded by other DNA sequences in this sample. This chain uses TRBV27 with TRBJ1-1, with 10 bases fitting TRBD1. The CDR3 runs 15 residues. The V gene's germline CDR1 is MNHEY and CDR2 SMNVEV (reference sequence). J lost 8 bases, V lost 5 bases, and 11 bases had no gene match. The CDR3 loop is CASSPLTGGFSEAFF. CDR3 sequence (DNA): TGTGCCAGCAGTCCCTTGACAGGGGGCTTTTCCGAAGCTTTCTTT.

This clone appeared a few times. The J gene is TRBJ1-1, the V gene TRBV5-4, with 8 bases that match TRBD1. V lost 3 bases and J lost 1; bases outside the gene matches: 2. CDR3 length: 14 residues. The V gene's germline CDR1 is SGHNT and CDR2 YYREEE (reference sequence). CDR3 nucleotides: TGTGCCAGCAGCTATGACAGGGGGAACACTGAAGCTTTCTTT. This translates into CASSYDRGNTEAFF. Drawing the rest from reference TRBV5-4 and TRBJ1-1, the complete variable domain is ETGVTQSPTHLIKTRGQQVTLRCSSQSGHNTVSWYQQALGQGPQFIFQYYREEENGRGNFPPRFSGLQFPNYSSELNVNALELDDSALYLCASSYDRGNTEAFFGQGTRLTVV.

The V and J genes are TRBV7-2 and TRBJ2-5, with unresolved D. The J call could be wrong; TRBJ2-7 is a better fit for the DNA end. The germline CDR1 and CDR2 sequences are SGHTA and FQGNSA. This CDR3 region has 12 residues. The CDR3 spells CASSLRYYEQYF. Here the CDR3 DNA reads TGTGCCAGCAGCCTGCGATACTACGAGCAGTACTTC.

V gene TRBV2 combines with J gene TRBJ1-4; 8 nucleotides line up with TRBD1. Germline V gene sequence: CDR1 SNHLY, CDR2 FYNNEI. Germline trimming cut 8 bases from V and 5 bases from J; bases unmatched to any gene: 4. This CDR3 contains 13 residues. CDR3 in amino acids: CASARDRNEKLFF. In DNA, the CDR3 is TGTGCCAGCGCCCGGGACAGGAATGAAAAACTGTTTTTT. The entire variable domain, with the rest obtained from reference TRBV2 and TRBJ1-4, is as follows: EPEVTQTPSHQVTQMGQEVILRCVPISNHLYFYWYRQILGQKVEFLVSFYNNEISEKSEIFDDQFSVERPDGSNFTLKIRSTKLEDSAMYFCASARDRNEKLFFGSGTQLSVL.

The chain recombines TRBV7-6 with TRBJ2-1; 12 bases line up with TRBD2. The V and J ends lost 3 bases and 7 bases, in that order; junction bases with no gene match: 10. CDR1 and CDR2 (germline): SGHVS, FNYEAQ. The CDR3 contains 17 residues. The CDR3 nucleotides read TGTGCCAGCAGCTTTTCCTCGACTAGCGGGAGTGGGAATGAGCAGTTCTTC. The encoded protein is CASSFSSTSGSGNEQFF. The full variable domain, with the rest looked up from reference TRBV7-6 and TRBJ2-1, is GAGVSQSPRYKVTKRGQDVALRCDPISGHVSLYWYRQALGQGPEFLTYFNYEAQQDKSGLPNDRFSAERPEGSISTLTIQRTEQRDSAMYRCASSFSSTSGSGNEQFFGPGTRLTVL.

This clone has only one observation. V and J are TRBV10-3 and TRBJ1-1; perhaps TRBD1 as D (6 bases). V lost 7 bases, J lost 7 bases, and 16 bases lay in between. In germline, CDR1 is ENHRY, CDR2 SYGVKD. The CDR3 runs 13 residues. The CDR3 sequence: CAINAGVFSEAFF. CDR3 DNA sequence: TGTGCCATCAATGCAGGGGTTTTCAGTGAAGCTTTCTTT.

V usage is TRBV29-1 and J usage is TRBJ1-4; 7 nucleotides agree with TRBD1. The ends lost 6 bases at V and 7 bases at J; junction bases unmatched: 8. The CDR3 extends over 13 amino acids. Germline-derived CDR1 and CDR2 are SQVTM and ANQGSEA. The CDR3 bases are TGCAGCGTCCGCAGGGGGTATGGTGAAAAACTGTTTTTT. Protein sequence: CSVRRGYGEKLFF.

The CDR3 coding sequence is TGTGCCAGCAGCGTAGGCCAGGGGGATGTTGGCTATGGCTACACCTTC. Amino acids: CASSVGQGDVGYGYTF. The J gene is TRBJ1-2, the V gene TRBV9, with 7 bases aligning to TRBD1. CDR1 and CDR2 from the germline V gene are SGDLS and YYNGEE. The CDR3 loop spans 16 amino acids. With V trimmed by 0 bases and J by 4 bases, 9 bases remained unmatched.

This clone has just a few counts. The chain has TRBV9 and TRBJ2-2; D may be TRBD1 (5 bases). Germline assignment: CDR1 SGDLS and CDR2 YYNGEE. V dropped 7 bases and J dropped 1 base, with 8 bases sitting between them. The CDR3 length is 13 residues. CDR3 nucleotide sequence: TGTGCCAGCCTACAGGAGAACACCGGGGAGCTGTTTTTT. Translation gives CASLQENTGELFF.

V gene TRBV6-1 combines with J gene TRBJ2-1; possibly TRBD2 for D (5 bases). Deletions cut 2 bases from V and 4 bases from J, with 15 bases between. CDR1 is MNHNS and CDR2 is SASEGT in the germline V gene. The length of the CDR3 is 16 residues. Here the CDR3 reads CASSESSSGPYNEQFF. CDR3 nucleotides: TGTGCCAGCAGTGAAAGTTCAAGCGGCCCTTACAATGAGCAGTTCTTC.

The rearrangement links TRBV27 to TRBJ1-1; 8 bases agree with TRBD1. Germline CDR1 reads MNHEY; CDR2 reads SMNVEV (reference sequence). The CDR3 is 13 residues long. V lost 2 bases to trimming and J lost 10 bases; unmatched junction nucleotides: 6. The CDR3 DNA sequence: TGTGCCAGCAGTTTACAGGGGGCCCGGGGAGCTTTCTTT. Residues: CASSLQGARGAFF.

For the CDR3, the DNA is TGTGCCAGCAGCTTACGGACAGGGGGAAAGGGTAATTCACCCCTCCACTTT. Translating gives CASSLRTGGKGNSPLHF. The chain is built from TRBV7-9 and TRBJ1-6; 10 positions agree with TRBD1. Germline trimming cut 2 bases from V and 6 bases from J; bases unmatched to any gene: 7. The CDR3 contains 17 residues. From germline, CDR1 is SEHNR and CDR2 FQNEAQ (reference sequence).

The chain links TRBV6-5 to TRBJ2-7; TRBD2 is a possible D gene (6 bases). Germline V gene lookup returns CDR1 MNHEY and CDR2 SVGAGI. V was pared by 2 bases and J by 7 bases, with 12 bases between. The CDR3 sequence is 13 residues long. The CDR3 region is CASSYGGSREQYF. CDR3 DNA sequence: TGTGCCAGCAGTTACGGGGGGTCGCGGGAGCAGTACTTC.

V and J are TRBV5-4 and TRBJ2-2; 14 positions match TRBD2. The CDR3 is 16 residues long. V gave up 4 bases and J gave up 3 bases; unmatched junction bases: 2. Germline loops: CDR1 SGHNT, CDR2 YYREEE (reference sequence). The CDR3 sequence is CASSPGLAGDTGELFF. The CDR3 DNA sequence: TGTGCCAGCAGCCCGGGACTAGCGGGAGACACCGGGGAGCTGTTTTTT.

This clone showed up just once. The V call is TRBV2, the J call TRBJ2-7; 8 positions agree with TRBD2. With V trimmed by 6 bases and J by 3 bases, 10 bases remained unmatched. The CDR3 has 15 residues. Per the germline V gene, CDR1 is SNHLY and CDR2 is FYNNEI. The CDR3 spells CASRVSGTLFYEQYF. The CDR3 DNA follows: TGTGCCAGCAGGGTTAGCGGGACCCTTTTCTACGAGCAGTACTTC. Filled out from reference TRBV2 and TRBJ2-7, the complete variable domain reads EPEVTQTPSHQVTQMGQEVILRCVPISNHLYFYWYRQILGQKVEFLVSFYNNEISEKSEIFDDQFSVERPDGSNFTLKIRSTKLEDSAMYFCASRVSGTLFYEQYFGPGTRLTVT.

CDR3 sequence: CASSKQGARRAFF. The CDR3 nucleotides are TGTGCCAGCAGCAAACAGGGGGCGCGTCGAGCTTTCTTT. V usage is TRBV7-9 and J usage is TRBJ1-1, with TRBD1 identical over 9 bases. The trim removed 5 bases at V and 10 bases at J, leaving 8 bases unmatched. There are 13 residues in the CDR3. The germline V gene encodes CDR1 SEHNR and CDR2 FQNEAQ (reference sequence). Together with reference TRBV7-9 and TRBJ1-1, the CDR3 gives the full variable domain: DTGVSQNPRHKITKRGQNVTFRCDPISEHNRLYWYRQTLGQGPEFLTYFQNEAQLEKSRLLSDRFSAERPKGSFSTLEIQRTEQGDSAMYLCASSKQGARRAFFGQGTRLTVV.

The chain carries TRBV7-2 and TRBJ2-1, with 7 bases matching TRBD2. The CDR3 spans 16 residues. The V and J ends lost 6 bases and 6 bases, in that order; junction bases with no gene match: 14. Germline CDR1 is SGHTA and CDR2 is FQGNSA. CDR3 coding DNA: TGTGCCAGCAGTCTCACTACCGGGACTACCTTCAATGAGCAGTTCTTC. Amino acids: CASSLTTGTTFNEQFF.

This clone was observed a few times. V is TRBV7-2 and J is TRBJ2-7, with 8 bases matching TRBD2. V lost 3 bases, J lost 0 bases, and 7 bases stayed unmatched. The CDR3 consists of 16 residues. CDR1 SGHTA and CDR2 FQGNSA come from the germline V gene. This CDR3 is CASSLSSAGASYEQYF. The CDR3 DNA sequence: TGTGCCAGCAGCTTGTCGTCAGCGGGGGCCTCCTACGAGCAGTACTTC.

The chain has TRBV28 and TRBJ2-7, with 7 bases that match TRBD1. CDR1 and CDR2 (germline): MDHEN, SYDVKM. Trimming cost V 5 bases and J 1 base; bases outside gene matches: 5. The CDR3 runs to 14 residues. The DNA of the CDR3 is TGTGCCAGCAGTCCCCCAGGGGGTTCCTACGAGCAGTACTTC. It specifies CASSPPGGSYEQYF.